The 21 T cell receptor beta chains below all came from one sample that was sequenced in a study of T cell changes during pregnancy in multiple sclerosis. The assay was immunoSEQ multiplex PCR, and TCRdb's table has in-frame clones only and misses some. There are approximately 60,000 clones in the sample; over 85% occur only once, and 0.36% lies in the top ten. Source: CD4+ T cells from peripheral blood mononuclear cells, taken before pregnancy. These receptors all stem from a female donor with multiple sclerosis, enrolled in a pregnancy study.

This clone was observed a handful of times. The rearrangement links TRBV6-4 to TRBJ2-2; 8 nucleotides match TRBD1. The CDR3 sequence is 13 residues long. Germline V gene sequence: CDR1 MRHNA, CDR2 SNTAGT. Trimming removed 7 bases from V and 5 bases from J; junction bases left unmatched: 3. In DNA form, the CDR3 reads TGTGCCAGCAAACAGGGGGAAACCGGGGAGCTGTTTTTT. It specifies CASKQGETGELFF.

CDR3 loop: CASSLRGLAGSTDTQYF. CDR3 nucleotide sequence: TGTGCCAGCAGCTTACGTGGACTAGCGGGAAGCACAGATACGCAGTATTTT. This chain connects TRBV5-4 to TRBJ2-3; 12 nucleotides agree with TRBD2. The CDR3 is 17 residues long. Unmatched junction bases numbered 4, after V lost 2 bases and J lost 0 bases. Germline assignment: CDR1 SGHNT and CDR2 YYREEE (reference sequence).

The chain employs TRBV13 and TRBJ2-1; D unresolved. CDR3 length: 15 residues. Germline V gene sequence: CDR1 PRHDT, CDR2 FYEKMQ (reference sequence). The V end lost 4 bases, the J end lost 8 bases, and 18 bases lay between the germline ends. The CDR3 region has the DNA TGTGCCAGCAGCTCACCTACCCTCCCGAACCATGAGCAGTTCTTC. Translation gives CASSSPTLPNHEQFF.

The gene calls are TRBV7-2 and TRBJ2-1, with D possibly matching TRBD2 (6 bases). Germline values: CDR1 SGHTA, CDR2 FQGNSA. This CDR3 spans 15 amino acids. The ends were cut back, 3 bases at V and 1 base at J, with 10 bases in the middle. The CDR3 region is CASSLSGLSYNEQFF. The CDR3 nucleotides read TGTGCCAGCAGCTTGTCCGGACTATCCTACAATGAGCAGTTCTTC.

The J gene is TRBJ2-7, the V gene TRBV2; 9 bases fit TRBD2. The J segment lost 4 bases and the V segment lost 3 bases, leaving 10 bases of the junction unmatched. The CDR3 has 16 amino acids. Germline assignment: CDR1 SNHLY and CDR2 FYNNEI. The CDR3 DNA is TGTGCCAGCAGTGAGAGGGGCGGGAGGGCCCGGTACGAGCAGTACTTC. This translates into CASSERGGRARYEQYF.

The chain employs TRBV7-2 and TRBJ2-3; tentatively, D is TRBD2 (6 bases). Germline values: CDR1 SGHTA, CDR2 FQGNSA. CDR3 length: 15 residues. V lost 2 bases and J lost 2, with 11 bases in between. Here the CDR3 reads CASSLTPSDTDTQYF. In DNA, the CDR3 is TGTGCCAGCAGCTTAACCCCTAGCGACACAGATACGCAGTATTTT.

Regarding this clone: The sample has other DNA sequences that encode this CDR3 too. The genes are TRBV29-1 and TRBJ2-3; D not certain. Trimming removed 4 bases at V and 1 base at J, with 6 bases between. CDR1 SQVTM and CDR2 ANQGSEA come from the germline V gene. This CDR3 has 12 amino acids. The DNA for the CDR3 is TGCAGCGTTGTCCCAGGCACAGATACGCAGTATTTT. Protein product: CSVVPGTDTQYF.

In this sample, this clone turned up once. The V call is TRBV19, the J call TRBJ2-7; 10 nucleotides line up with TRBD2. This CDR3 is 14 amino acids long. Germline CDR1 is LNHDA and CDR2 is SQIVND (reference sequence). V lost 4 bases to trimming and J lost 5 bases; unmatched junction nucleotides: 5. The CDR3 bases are TGTGCCAGTAGTAAGGGACTAGCGTTAGACGAGCAGTACTTC. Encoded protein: CASSKGLALDEQYF.

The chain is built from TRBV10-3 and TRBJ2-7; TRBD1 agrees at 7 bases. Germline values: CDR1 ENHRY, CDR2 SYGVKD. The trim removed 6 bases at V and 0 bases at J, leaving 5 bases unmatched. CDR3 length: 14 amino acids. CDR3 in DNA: TGTGCCATCAGCGACAGGGATAGCTCCTACGAGCAGTACTTC. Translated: CAISDRDSSYEQYF.

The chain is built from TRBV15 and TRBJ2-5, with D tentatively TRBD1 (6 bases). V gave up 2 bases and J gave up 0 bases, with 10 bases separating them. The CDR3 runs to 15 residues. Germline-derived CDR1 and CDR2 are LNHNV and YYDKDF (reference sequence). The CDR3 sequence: CATSRSRGYQETQYF. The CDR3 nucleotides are TGTGCCACCAGCAGATCAAGGGGGTACCAAGAGACCCAGTACTTC.

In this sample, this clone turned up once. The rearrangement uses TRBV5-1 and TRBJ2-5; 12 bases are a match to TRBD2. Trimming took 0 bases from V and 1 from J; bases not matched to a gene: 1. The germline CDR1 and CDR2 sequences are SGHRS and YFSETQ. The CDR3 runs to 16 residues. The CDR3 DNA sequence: TGCGCCAGCAGCTTGGGACTAGCGGGAGCCCAAGAGACCCAGTACTTC. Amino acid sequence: CASSLGLAGAQETQYF.

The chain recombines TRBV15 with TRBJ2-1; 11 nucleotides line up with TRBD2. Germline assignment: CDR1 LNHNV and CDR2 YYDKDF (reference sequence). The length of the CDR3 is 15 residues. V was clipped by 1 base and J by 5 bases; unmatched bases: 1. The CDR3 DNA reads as TGTGCCACCAGCAGAGGACTAGCGGGGCACAATGAGCAGTTCTTC. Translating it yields CATSRGLAGHNEQFF.

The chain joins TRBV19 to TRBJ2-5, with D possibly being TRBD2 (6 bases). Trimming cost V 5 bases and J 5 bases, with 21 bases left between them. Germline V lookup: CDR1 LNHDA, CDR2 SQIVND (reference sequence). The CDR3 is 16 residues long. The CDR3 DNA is TGTGCCAGTAGTTTGGGCCGTGGGGGGATTAAGGAGACCCAGTACTTC. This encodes CASSLGRGGIKETQYF.

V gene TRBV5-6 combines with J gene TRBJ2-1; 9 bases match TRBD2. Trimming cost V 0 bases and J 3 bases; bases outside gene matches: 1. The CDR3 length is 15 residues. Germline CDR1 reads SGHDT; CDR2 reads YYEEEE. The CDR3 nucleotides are TGTGCCAGCAGCTTGGAACTAGCGGGCTACAATGAGCAGTTCTTC. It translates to CASSLELAGYNEQFF.

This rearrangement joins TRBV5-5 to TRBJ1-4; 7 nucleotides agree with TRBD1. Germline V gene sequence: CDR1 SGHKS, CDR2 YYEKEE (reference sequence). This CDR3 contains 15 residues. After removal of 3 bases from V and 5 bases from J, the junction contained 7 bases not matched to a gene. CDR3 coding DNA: TGTGCCAGCAGCTCCTTAGGGGGCAAGAATGAAAAACTGTTTTTT. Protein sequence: CASSSLGGKNEKLFF.

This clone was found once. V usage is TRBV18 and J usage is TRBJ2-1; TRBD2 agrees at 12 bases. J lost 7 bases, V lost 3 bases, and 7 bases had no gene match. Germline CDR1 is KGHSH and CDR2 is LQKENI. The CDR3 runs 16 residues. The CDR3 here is CASSPQGLAGSNEQFF. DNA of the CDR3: TGTGCCAGCTCACCCCAGGGACTAGCGGGTAGTAATGAGCAGTTCTTC.

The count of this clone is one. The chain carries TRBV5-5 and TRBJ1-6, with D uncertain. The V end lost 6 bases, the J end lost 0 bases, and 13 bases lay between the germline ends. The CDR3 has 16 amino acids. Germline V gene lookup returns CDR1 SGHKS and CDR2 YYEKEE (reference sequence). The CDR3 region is CASTGSLSSYNSPLHF. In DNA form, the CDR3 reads TGTGCCAGCACCGGGAGCTTAAGCTCCTATAATTCACCCCTCCACTTT.

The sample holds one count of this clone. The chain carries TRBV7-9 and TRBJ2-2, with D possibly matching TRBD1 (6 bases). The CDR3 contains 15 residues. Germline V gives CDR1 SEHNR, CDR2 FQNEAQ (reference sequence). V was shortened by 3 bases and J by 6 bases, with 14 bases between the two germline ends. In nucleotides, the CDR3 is TGTGCCAGCAGCTTCCGGAAAGGGGGATCCGGGGAGCTGTTTTTT. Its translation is CASSFRKGGSGELFF.

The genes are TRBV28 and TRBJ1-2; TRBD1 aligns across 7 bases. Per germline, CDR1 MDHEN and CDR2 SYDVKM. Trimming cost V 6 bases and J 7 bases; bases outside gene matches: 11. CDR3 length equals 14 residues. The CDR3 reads CASRPTGDSGGYTF. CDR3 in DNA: TGTGCCAGCAGACCCACAGGGGATTCGGGTGGCTACACCTTC.

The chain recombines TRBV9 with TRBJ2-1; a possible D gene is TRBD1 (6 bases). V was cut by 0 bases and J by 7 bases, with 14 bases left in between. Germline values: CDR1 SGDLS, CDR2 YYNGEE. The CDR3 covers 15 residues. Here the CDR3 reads CASSVVGGRTNEQFF. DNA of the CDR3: TGTGCCAGCAGCGTAGTAGGGGGTCGGACGAATGAGCAGTTCTTC. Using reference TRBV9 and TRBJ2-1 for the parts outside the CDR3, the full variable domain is DSGVTQTPKHLITATGQRVTLRCSPRSGDLSVYWYQQSLDQGLQFLIQYYNGEERAKGNILERFSAQQFPDLHSELNLSSLELGDSALYFCASSVVGGRTNEQFFGPGTRLTVL.

The CDR3 region is CASSSGSEETQYF. The CDR3 nucleotides read TGCGCCAGCAGCTCAGGATCAGAGGAGACCCAGTACTTC. This chain links TRBV5-1 with TRBJ2-5; D unclear. The CDR3 spans 13 residues. Trimming removed 3 bases at V and 5 bases at J, with 11 bases between. In germline, CDR1 is SGHRS, CDR2 YFSETQ.